The 29 T cell receptor beta chains presented below share a single source sample, sequenced in a study of blood T cells in healthy people across ages. With a J-beta primer mix and a sample-barcoded 5' primer, a second PCR ran roughly 6 to 12 cycles. TCRdb reanalysed the 5' RACE reads using MiXCR and keeps one entry per CDR3 protein. The sample has around 800,000 distinct CDR3 sequences, about 53% seen once; the top ten hold approximately 40%. The sequenced sample was blood. The receptors shown here come from a man older than 75 in good health.

The gene calls are TRBV20-1 and TRBJ1-1; D is unclear. The V end lost 0 bases, the J end lost 6 bases, and 11 bases lay between the germline ends. Per the germline V gene, CDR1 is DFQATT and CDR2 is SNEGSKA (reference sequence). The CDR3 runs 13 residues. The CDR3 protein is CSARDEFGPEAFF. The CDR3 DNA is TGCAGTGCTAGAGATGAGTTTGGGCCTGAAGCTTTCTTT.

As for this clonotype: A much bigger clone sits one base away, suggesting this may be a read error. The V gene is TRBV3-1, the J gene TRBJ1-2; D may be TRBD1 (6 bases). Germline CDR1 is LGHDT and CDR2 is YNNKEL (reference sequence). The CDR3 spans 16 residues. Trimming shortened V by 3 bases and J by 3 bases, and 17 bases separated the two germline ends. This chain's CDR3 is CASSHEFGGRDYGYTF. The CDR3 DNA sequence: TGTGCCAGCAGCCATGAATTCGGGGGCAGGGACTATGGCTACACCTTC.

The rearrangement uses TRBV9 and TRBJ2-1, with D unclear. The germline CDR1 and CDR2 sequences are SGDLS and YYNGEE. The CDR3 covers 13 residues. The V gene lost 5 bases and the J gene lost 4 bases, with 10 bases spanning the gap. The CDR3 sequence: CASSKTVYNEQFF. The CDR3 nucleotides read TGTGCCAGCAGTAAGACGGTTTACAATGAGCAGTTCTTC.

The rearrangement uses TRBV20-1 and TRBJ1-2; 10 bases align to TRBD1. The trim removed 0 bases at V and 6 bases at J, leaving 7 bases unmatched. This CDR3 spans 15 amino acids. Looked up from germline, CDR1 is DFQATT and CDR2 is SNEGSKA (reference sequence). CDR3 nucleotide sequence: TGCAGTGCTAGAGATCGGGACAGGGGAAAGCATGGCTACACCTTC. It is translated as CSARDRDRGKHGYTF.

The J gene is TRBJ2-5, the V gene TRBV5-1; TRBD1 might be the D (5 bases). CDR3 length equals 14 residues. Germline V lookup: CDR1 SGHRS, CDR2 YFSETQ. Trimming pared 0 bases from V and 5 bases from J, leaving 11 bases between. For the CDR3, the DNA is TGCGCCAGCAGCTTGGGCCAGGGTGAGGAGACCCAGTACTTC. Residues: CASSLGQGEETQYF.

The chain has TRBV7-9 and TRBJ2-6, with D perhaps matching TRBD1 (6 bases). V lost 5 bases, J lost 5 bases, and 13 bases lay in between. Germline lookup yields CDR1 SEHNR and CDR2 FQNEAQ (reference sequence). The CDR3 spans 15 residues. This chain's CDR3 is CASSQDRLRANVLTF. The CDR3 region has the DNA TGTGCCAGCAGCCAGGACAGACTGCGGGCCAACGTCCTGACTTTC.

This chain connects TRBV5-1 to TRBJ2-6; D may correspond to TRBD1 or TRBD2 (6 bases each). The CDR3 consists of 18 residues. CDR1 and CDR2 from the germline V gene are SGHRS and YFSETQ. V was shortened by 6 bases and J by 0 bases, with 19 bases between the two germline ends. CDR3: CASTDLQGGSSGANVLTF. CDR3 nucleotide sequence: TGCGCCAGCACCGATTTACAGGGAGGTAGCTCTGGGGCCAACGTCCTGACTTTC.

About this clonotype itself: Possible read error: a much larger clone is one base away. The J gene is TRBJ2-5, the V gene TRBV20-1; 11 bases map to TRBD2. This CDR3 contains 14 residues. V lost 6 bases and J lost 11; bases outside the gene matches: 14. The V gene's germline CDR1 is DFQATT and CDR2 SNEGSKA (reference sequence). The CDR3 DNA follows: TGCAGTGCGATAGCGGGAGGGCCCTACAATGAGCAGTACTTC. Its translation is CSAIAGGPYNEQYF.

The CDR3 region has the DNA TGCGCCAGCAGCCCGGATGGGCTAGCGGGTAGGAATCACAGATACGCGTATTTT. Its protein is CASSPDGLAGRNHRYAYF. The chain is built from TRBV5-1 and TRBJ2-3, with 8 bases aligning to TRBD2. The CDR3 loop spans 18 amino acids. Germline CDR1 and CDR2: SGHRS and YFSETQ. Unmatched junction bases numbered 27, after V lost 4 bases and J lost 14 bases.

The V call is TRBV4-1, the J call TRBJ2-7; D is ambiguous. There are 15 residues in the CDR3. Germline CDR1 reads MGHRA; CDR2 reads YSYEKL. With 3 bases removed from V and 0 bases from J, the gap between germline ends came to 12 bases. This chain's CDR3 is CASSQGSLTSYEQYF. Here the CDR3 DNA reads TGCGCCAGCAGCCAGGGTAGCCTAACCTCCTACGAGCAGTACTTC.

This chain links TRBV5-1 with TRBJ2-5, with 8 positions matching TRBD1. Germline V gene data show CDR1 as SGHRS and CDR2 as YFSETQ. This CDR3 comprises 15 residues. J gave up 2 bases and V 3 bases, and 6 bases lay outside the gene matches. CDR3 DNA sequence: TGCGCCAGCAGCTCAAACGACAGGGGACAAGAGACCCAGTACTTC. It translates to CASSSNDRGQETQYF.

The chain couples TRBV7-3 to TRBJ2-3; D call uncertain. The CDR3 contains 14 residues. With 1 base removed from V and 7 bases from J, the gap between germline ends came to 12 bases. Germline V gives CDR1 SGHTA, CDR2 FQGTGA. Here the CDR3 reads CASSLSPADNTQYF. The DNA for the CDR3 is TGTGCCAGCAGCTTAAGCCCTGCGGATAATACGCAGTATTTT. The full variable domain, rest sourced from reference TRBV7-3 and TRBJ2-3, is GAGVSQTPSNKVTEKGKYVELRCDPISGHTALYWYRQSLGQGPEFLIYFQGTGAADDSGLPNDRFFAVRPEGSVSTLKIQRTERGDSAVYLCASSLSPADNTQYFGPGTRLTVL.

The J gene is TRBJ1-1, the V gene TRBV4-1; 7 nucleotides match TRBD1. CDR1 is MGHRA, CDR2 YSYEKL, per germline. The CDR3 covers 15 residues. Losses at the gene ends were 0 bases for V and 5 bases for J; bases not matched to a gene: 6. CDR3 DNA sequence: TGCGCCAGCAGCCAAGATCGACAGGGAAAGACTGAAGCTTTCTTT. Protein sequence: CASSQDRQGKTEAFF.

The rearrangement uses TRBV24-1 and TRBJ2-5; tentatively, D is TRBD1 or TRBD2 (5 bases each). Trimming took off 4 bases at V and 11 bases at J, with 19 bases between the two ends. The CDR3 sequence is 14 residues long. The V gene's germline CDR1 is KGHDR and CDR2 SFDVKD. CDR3 nucleotide sequence: TGTGCCACCAGTGACCGGGACCGGATCAATGAGCAGTACTTC. Protein product: CATSDRDRINEQYF.

J is TRBJ1-2 and V is TRBV12-3 or TRBV12-4; the D gene is possibly TRBD1 (5 bases). Trimming pared 5 bases from V and 4 bases from J, leaving 11 bases between. CDR3 length: 13 amino acids. The CDR3: CASSKDTIYGYTF. The DNA of the CDR3 is TGTGCCAGCAGTAAGGACACCATCTATGGCTACACCTTC.

Concerning this clonotype itself: Relative to the germline gene, one junction end is altered; a read error may explain this. The chain is built from TRBV7-2 and TRBJ2-1; 10 nucleotides match TRBD2. The V gene's germline CDR1 is SGHTA and CDR2 FQGNSA. The CDR3 is 14 residues long. The CDR3 sequence is CAGSPMGTSDEQFF. The CDR3, as DNA: TGTGCCGGCAGCCCAATGGGGACTAGCGATGAGCAGTTCTTC. The complete variable domain, with remaining parts taken from reference TRBV7-2 and TRBJ2-1, reads GAGVSQSPSNKVTEKGKDVELRCDPISGHTALYWYRQSLGQGLEFLIYFQGNSAPDKSGLPSDRFSAERTGGSVSTLTIQRTQQEDSAVYLCAGSPMGTSDEQFFGPGTRLTVL.

This clonotype was observed a few times. V is TRBV5-1 and J is TRBJ2-1; D not resolved. The CDR3 totals 11 residues. Per germline, CDR1 SGHRS and CDR2 YFSETQ. Trimming took off 2 bases at V and 8 bases at J, with 5 bases between the two ends. The CDR3 coding sequence is TGCGCCAGCAGCTTTGACCATGAGCAGTTCTTC. Protein: CASSFDHEQFF.

This chain links TRBV24-1 with TRBJ2-5; 12 bases map to TRBD1. The CDR3 spans 17 residues. CDR1 KGHDR and CDR2 SFDVKD come from the germline V gene. J was trimmed by 5 bases and V by 1 base; bases with no gene match: 7. The CDR3, as DNA: TGTGCCACCAGTGATTTTATCGGGACAGGGGGCACCGAGACCCAGTACTTC. This translates into CATSDFIGTGGTETQYF.

The chain is built from TRBV12-3 or TRBV12-4 and TRBJ2-5; D ambiguous. The CDR3 runs 13 residues. V was trimmed by 3 bases and J by 5 bases, leaving 10 bases between them. This CDR3 reads CASSFLMRETQYF. As DNA, the CDR3 is TGTGCCAGCAGTTTTTTGATGAGGGAGACCCAGTACTTC.

On this clonotype: This may stem from a read error, because a much larger clone lies one nucleotide away. The genes are TRBV5-1 and TRBJ2-5; D may match TRBD1 or TRBD2 (5 bases each). Matching the DNA end better, TRBJ2-7 makes the J call doubtful. Per the germline V gene, CDR1 is SGHRS and CDR2 is YFSETQ. CDR3 size: 17 residues. Here the CDR3 DNA reads TGCGCCAGCAGCTTGGCCGCGGAGGTTGCCAGGGTCTACGAGCAGTACTTC. Protein sequence: CASSLAAEVARVYEQYF.

The V call is TRBV6-5, the J call TRBJ1-5; 8 bases match TRBD1. The CDR3 consists of 14 residues. CDR1 is MNHEY and CDR2 is SVGAGI in the germline V gene. Trimming cost V 5 bases and J 5 bases; bases outside gene matches: 5. The CDR3 sequence is CASSTGQGDQPQHF. CDR3 coding DNA: TGTGCCAGCAGTACCGGACAGGGCGATCAGCCCCAGCATTTT.

The chain joins TRBV29-1 to TRBJ2-1; 11 bases map to TRBD2. Germline V gene lookup returns CDR1 SQVTM and CDR2 ANQGSEA. V lost 7 bases and J lost 9; bases outside the gene matches: 11. This CDR3 is built from 14 residues. This chain's CDR3 is CSGSALAGEVEQFF. CDR3 nucleotide sequence: TGCAGCGGAAGTGCACTAGCGGGAGAGGTTGAGCAGTTCTTC.

The J gene is TRBJ1-2, the V gene TRBV12-3 or TRBV12-4; 7 bases are shared with TRBD1. Unmatched junction bases numbered 7, after V lost 8 bases and J lost 4 bases. The CDR3 length is 13 residues. The CDR3 coding sequence is TGTGCCAGCGCCATCCAGGGGGGCTATGGCTACACCTTC. This encodes CASAIQGGYGYTF.

The chain recombines TRBV27 with TRBJ1-2; perhaps TRBD1 as D (5 bases). With 4 bases removed from V and 7 bases from J, the gap between germline ends came to 22 bases. In germline, CDR1 is MNHEY, CDR2 SMNVEV (reference sequence). The CDR3 extends over 16 amino acids. The CDR3 DNA reads TGTGCCAGCAGTTCCTCCGGCGGGGCCCGAAGCGGTGGCTACACCTTC. The encoded protein is CASSSSGGARSGGYTF.

This clonotype has only a few counts. The CDR3 here is CAIRENQETQYF. The CDR3 region has the DNA TGTGCCATCAGGGAGAACCAAGAGACCCAGTACTTC. V is TRBV10-3 and J is TRBJ2-5; D gene uncertain. The CDR3 totals 12 residues. Germline V CDR1 and CDR2: ENHRY, SYGVKD. The ends were cut back, 6 bases at V and 0 bases at J, with 5 bases in the middle.

The chain uses TRBV29-1 and TRBJ1-2; no clear D gene. The V end was cut by 7 bases, the J end by 7 bases, with 4 bases between. CDR1 SQVTM and CDR2 ANQGSEA come from the germline V gene. The CDR3 consists of 8 residues. The CDR3 sequence is CSGAGYTF. As DNA, the CDR3 is TGCAGCGGTGCTGGCTACACCTTC.

Only a few counts were recorded for this clonotype. This chain joins TRBV2 and TRBJ2-1; D is possibly TRBD1 (5 bases). There are 12 residues in the CDR3. The ends were cut back, 6 bases at V and 6 bases at J, with 9 bases in the middle. Germline loops: CDR1 SNHLY, CDR2 FYNNEI. CDR3 residues: CASRKQGNEQFF. CDR3 DNA sequence: TGTGCCAGCAGAAAGCAGGGCAATGAGCAGTTCTTC. Full variable domain (missing parts from reference TRBV2 and TRBJ2-1): EPEVTQTPSHQVTQMGQEVILRCVPISNHLYFYWYRQILGQKVEFLVSFYNNEISEKSEIFDDQFSVERPDGSNFTLKIRSTKLEDSAMYFCASRKQGNEQFFGPGTRLTVL.

The chain is built from TRBV9 and TRBJ2-7, with D possibly called TRBD1 or TRBD2 (5 bases each). CDR1 and CDR2 (germline): SGDLS, YYNGEE. The V gene lost 0 bases and the J gene lost 3 bases, with 10 bases spanning the gap. CDR3 length: 14 amino acids. CDR3 residues: CASSVGGTHYEQYF. In nucleotides, the CDR3 is TGTGCCAGCAGCGTAGGTGGGACCCACTACGAGCAGTACTTC.

J is TRBJ2-1 and V is TRBV15; 7 bases fit TRBD1. The J segment lost 1 base and the V segment lost 3 bases, leaving 12 bases of the junction unmatched. This CDR3 contains 18 residues. Per germline, CDR1 LNHNV and CDR2 YYDKDF (reference sequence). The CDR3 here is CATSSWLTGSWSYNEQFF. The CDR3 DNA sequence: TGTGCCACCAGCAGTTGGTTGACAGGGTCCTGGTCCTACAATGAGCAGTTCTTC.